The clone carrying this T cell receptor beta chain was seen a single time. No antigen is known for it. The isolated RNA, all of it, was reverse transcribed, so expressed TCRB transcripts were what got sequenced. Using immunoSEQ multiplex PCR, the repertoire was profiled, and TCRdb retains in-frame clones only, with some absent. The sample lists hundreds of thousands of clones, 15% to 17% occurring once. The data were obtained in a study of beta chain features in type 1 diabetes. Overall study results and limits: Whatever favoring of shorter templates PCR might show would apply equally to patients and controls.

V was clipped by 2 bases and J by 5 bases, with 16 bases between them. Germline V gene lookup returns CDR1 SGHDT and CDR2 YYEEEE. This CDR3 contains 15 residues. Sequenced sample: naive CD4+ T cells from blood. The chain has TRBV5-6 and TRBJ1-2, with D tentatively TRBD1 (5 bases). The TCR originated in a man younger than 30 in good health. CDR3 amino acids: CASSLSSSGLYGYTF. CDR3 DNA sequence: TGTGCCAGCAGCTTATCGAGTTCAGGGCTTTATGGCTACACCTTC. Full variable domain (rest looked up from reference TRBV5-6 and TRBJ1-2): DAGVTQSPTHLIKTRGQQVTLRCSPKSGHDTVSWYQQALGQGPQFIFQYYEEEERQRGNFPDRFSGHQFPNYSSELNVNALLLGDSALYLCASSLSSSGLYGYTFGSGTRLTVV.